This TCR beta chain is from a study of CD8 T cells in ankylosing spondylitis. Libraries for TCR beta were made by quantitative 5'-RACE with molecular barcodes. A single record per CDR3 protein comes from TCRdb applying MiXCR to the 5' RACE reads. The table has around 140,000 distinct CDR3 sequences, over 10% seen once. V was clipped by 3 bases and J by 9 bases, with 6 bases between them. The CDR3 sequence is 11 residues long. This clonotype came up many times. As yet, its antigen is unknown. Study-wide results and limits: CD8+ cells made up the disease-linked clones, which were relatively rare in peripheral blood. Ankylosing spondylitis blood seemed to carry a telltale TCR beta motif made of seven or eight highly homologous variants. Previous work reported some of these motif variants in the synovial fluid and blood of reactive arthritis.

This TCR was recovered from a female donor with ankylosing spondylitis or in good health (not recorded which). V usage is TRBV12-3 or TRBV12-4 and J usage is TRBJ2-1; a possible D gene is TRBD2 (6 bases). Sequencing was performed on blood, either unsorted or a sorted T cell fraction (not recorded which). CDR3: CASSFGGEQFF. The DNA of the CDR3 is TGTGCCAGCAGTTTCGGGGGTGAGCAGTTCTTC.